This T cell receptor beta chain was found in a study of blood T cell repertoires in COVID-19. Background on the study: COVID-19 samples, acute and convalescent, were from the United States, Italy and Spain. T cells, B-cell-depleted T cells, or PBMCs provided the cDNA or gDNA that served as material.

V was clipped by 6 bases and J by 4 bases; unmatched bases: 6. The CDR3 sequence is 13 residues long. Germline CDR1 GTSNPN, CDR2 SVGIG (reference sequence). Source study methods: The assay estimated nucleated cells by amplifying reference gene primers. Sequencing was performed with immunoSEQ multiplex PCR; in TCRdb, only in-frame clones are kept and a portion is missing. V and J calls plus clone size are reproduced from that table; the DNA served to infer D and trimming. The sample consists of 400,000 to 450,000 clones, about 91% of them appearing once. The chain couples TRBV30 to TRBJ2-1; TRBD2 matches 7 bases. The clonotype was recovered from a woman aged 40 to 50 with COVID-19, enrolled during active disease. Source material: peripheral blood. The CDR3 bases are TGTGCCTGCCGGGGGAGGGTTTACAATGAGCAGTTCTTC. It yields the protein CACRGRVYNEQFF.